The clone carrying this TCR beta chain was detected only a few times. Its target is unknown. This record belongs to a study of radiotherapy plus CTLA-4 blockade in lung cancer. Overall study results and limits: Early shifts in blood T cell clones, with interferon-beta, reportedly predicted response best.

With ipilimumab providing CTLA-4 blockade, focal radiation was administered to patients who had chemo-refractory metastatic non-small-cell lung cancer. TCRdb keeps only in-frame clones here, not all; method: immunoSEQ multiplex PCR. The sample yields about 64,000 clones, about 70% seen once. This CDR3 is 12 amino acids long. The TCR originated in a human donor with non-small cell lung cancer whose response to radiotherapy plus ipilimumab could not be evaluated. The genes are TRBV1 and TRBJ1-2; TRBD1 reflects the table's D call only, with no check against the DNA. TRBV1 has pseudogene status. Sample: peripheral blood, taken from a patient treated with radiotherapy plus ipilimumab. The CDR3 reads CTSSSKTGWYTF. The CDR3 DNA reads as TGCACCAGCAGCTCTAAAACAGGGTGGTACACCTTC.